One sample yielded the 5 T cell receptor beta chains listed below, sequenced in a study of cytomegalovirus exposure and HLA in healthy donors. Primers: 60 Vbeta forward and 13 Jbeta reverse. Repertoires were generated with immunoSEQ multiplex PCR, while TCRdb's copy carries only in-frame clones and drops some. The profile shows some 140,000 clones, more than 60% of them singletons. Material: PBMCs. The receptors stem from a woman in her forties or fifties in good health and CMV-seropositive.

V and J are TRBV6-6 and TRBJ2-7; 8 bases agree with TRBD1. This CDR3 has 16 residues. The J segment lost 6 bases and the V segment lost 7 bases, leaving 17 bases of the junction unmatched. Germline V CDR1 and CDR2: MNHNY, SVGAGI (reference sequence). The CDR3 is CASTEWPGTGRVEQYF. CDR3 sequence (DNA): TGTGCCAGCACCGAATGGCCCGGGACAGGCCGGGTCGAGCAGTACTTC.

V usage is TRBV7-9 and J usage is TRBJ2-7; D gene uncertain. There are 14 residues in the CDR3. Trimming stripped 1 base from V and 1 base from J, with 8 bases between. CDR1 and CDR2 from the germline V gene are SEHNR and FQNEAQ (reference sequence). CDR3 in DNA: TGTGCCAGCAGCTTAGTGGCGGATTCCTACGAGCAGTACTTC. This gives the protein CASSLVADSYEQYF.

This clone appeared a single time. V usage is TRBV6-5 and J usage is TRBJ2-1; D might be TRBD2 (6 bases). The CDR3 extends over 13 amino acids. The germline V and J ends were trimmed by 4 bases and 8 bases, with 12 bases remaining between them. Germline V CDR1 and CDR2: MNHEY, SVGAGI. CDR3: CASSSDWGDEQFF. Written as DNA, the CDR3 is TGTGCCAGCAGTTCGGATTGGGGGGATGAGCAGTTCTTC.

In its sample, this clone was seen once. CDR3 sequence reads: CASSSRGRQGNSYEQYF. The CDR3, as DNA: TGTGCCAGCAGCTCCCGAGGGCGGCAGGGGAACTCCTACGAGCAGTACTTC. The rearrangement links TRBV5-6 to TRBJ2-7; D might be TRBD1 (6 bases). CDR1 SGHDT and CDR2 YYEEEE come from the germline V gene. The length of the CDR3 is 17 residues. Trimming removed 3 bases at V and 0 bases at J, with 19 bases between.

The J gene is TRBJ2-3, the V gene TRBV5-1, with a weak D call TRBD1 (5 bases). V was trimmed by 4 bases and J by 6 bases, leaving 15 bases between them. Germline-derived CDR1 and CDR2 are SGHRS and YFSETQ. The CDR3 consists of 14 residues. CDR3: CASSVIPDTDTQYF. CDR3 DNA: TGCGCCAGCAGCGTTATTCCGGACACCGATACGCAGTATTTT.